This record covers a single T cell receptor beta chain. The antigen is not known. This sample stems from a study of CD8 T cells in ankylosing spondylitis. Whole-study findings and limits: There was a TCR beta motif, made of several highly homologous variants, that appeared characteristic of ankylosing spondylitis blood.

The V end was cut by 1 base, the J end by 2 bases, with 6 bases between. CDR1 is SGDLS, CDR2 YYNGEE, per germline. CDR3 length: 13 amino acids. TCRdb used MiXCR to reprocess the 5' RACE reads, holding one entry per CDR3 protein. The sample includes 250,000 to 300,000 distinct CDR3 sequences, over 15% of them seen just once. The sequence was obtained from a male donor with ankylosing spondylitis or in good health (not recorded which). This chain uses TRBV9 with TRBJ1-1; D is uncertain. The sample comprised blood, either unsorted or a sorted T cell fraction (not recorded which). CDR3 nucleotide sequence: TGTGCCAGCAGCGTATCCGGTAACACTGAAGCTTTCTTT. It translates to CASSVSGNTEAFF.